The entry below describes one T cell receptor beta chain. As yet, its antigen is unknown. Collection of blood occurred at baseline, at cycle 4 day 1, and at cycle 7 day 1. The data were taken from a study of OX40 agonist ivuxolimab in advanced cancers. Study-wide context: At doses from 0.01 to 10 mg/kg, patients were given intravenous ivuxolimab every 2 weeks. Study-wide findings and caveats: The authors also found low normalized T-cell clonal expansion in some nonresponders.

Generated by immunoSEQ multiplex PCR, the TCRdb table keeps only in-frame clones and is missing some. The data hold 65,000 to 100,000 clones, with roughly 91% observed a single time. The CDR3 is made up of 13 amino acids. The germline V gene has CDR1 SNHLY and CDR2 FYNNEI. J lost 7 bases, V lost 8 bases, and 10 bases had no gene match. The chain uses TRBV2 and TRBJ1-1; TRBD1 matches at 7 bases. The input for sequencing was CD4+ or CD8+ T cells sorted from blood, taken in a trial of the OX40 agonist ivuxolimab. The TCR originated in an adult with an advanced solid tumor such as melanoma, head and neck, liver or kidney cancer. CDR3 DNA: TGTGCCAGCGTTGAGGGGGCGGTTTTTGAAGCTTTCTTT. This gives the protein CASVEGAVFEAFF.